Reported below is one T cell receptor (beta chain). TCRdb re-analysed the PCR reads in MiXCR, keeping a single row per CDR3 protein. The data hold approximately 12,000 distinct CDR3 sequences, with 45% to 65% observed a single time. This sample is part of a study of tumor-infiltrating lymphocytes in oesophageal squamous cell carcinoma. The sequenced sample consisted of esophageal tumor tissue. The clonotype comes from a male donor with esophageal squamous cell carcinoma.

The CDR3: CASKWDRYNEQFF. CDR3 coding DNA: TGTGCCAGCAAGTGGGACAGATACAATGAGCAGTTCTTC. The V and J genes are TRBV7-2 and TRBJ2-1, with 7 bases matching TRBD1. Unmatched junction bases numbered 4, after V lost 7 bases and J lost 4 bases. The CDR3 is made up of 13 amino acids. Germline CDR1 is SGHTA and CDR2 is FQGNSA.